The 4 T cell receptor beta chains below were found in one sample sequenced in a study of graft-versus-host responses after intestinal transplantation. Produced via immunoSEQ multiplex PCR; TCRdb's table is partial and in-frame only. The data hold around 3,000 clones, with 85% to 95% observed a single time. The sample was bone marrow, taken around 350 days after transplant. The source is a human patient who received an intestinal transplant, so some T cells may come from the graft donor.

The V and J genes are TRBV5-1 and TRBJ1-3, with D possibly being TRBD1 (5 bases). Trimming left V 0 bases short and J 4 bases short, with 17 bases between. The CDR3 is 17 amino acids. Germline V gene data show CDR1 as SGHRS and CDR2 as YFSETQ. The CDR3 DNA sequence: TGCGCCAGCAGCTTGGGTCAGGGATCAGCGTGGGGAAACACCATATATTTT. Its protein product is CASSLGQGSAWGNTIYF.

This chain uses TRBV21-1 with TRBJ2-5; no DNA check was done on the table's D call, TRBD1. TRBV21-1 is classified as a pseudogene. The CDR3 is made up of 16 amino acids. DNA of the CDR3: TGTGCCAGCAGCAAACCGACCCGACAGGGCGAAGAGACCCAGTACTTC. Residues: CASSKPTRQGEETQYF.

The chain is built from TRBV30 and TRBJ2-5; tentatively, D is TRBD2 (6 bases). This CDR3 contains 13 residues. Per the germline V gene, CDR1 is GTSNPN and CDR2 is SVGIG (reference sequence). The V and J ends lost 4 bases and 3 bases respectively, with 12 bases between them. The CDR3 loop reads CAWNLGGKETQYF. The CDR3 nucleotides read TGTGCCTGGAACCTAGGAGGGAAAGAGACCCAGTACTTC. The whole variable domain, filled in from reference TRBV30 and TRBJ2-5, reads SQTIHQWPATLVQPVGSPLSLECTVEGTSNPNLYWYRQAAGRGLQLLFYSVGIGQISSEVPQNLSASRPQDRQFILSSKKLLLSDSGFYLCAWNLGGKETQYFGPGTRLLVL.

This clone was seen only once. The chain uses TRBV6-6 and TRBJ2-1; the match to TRBD1 covers 9 bases. The CDR3 sequence is 15 residues long. Germline CDR1 MNHNY, CDR2 SVGAGI (reference sequence). After removal of 4 bases from V and 7 bases from J, the junction contained 8 bases not matched to a gene. The CDR3 DNA follows: TGTGCCAGCAGTTCCTCAGGGACAGGGAGTAATGAGCAGTTCTTC. Residues: CASSSSGTGSNEQFF.